This T cell receptor beta chain stems from a study of cytomegalovirus exposure and HLA in healthy donors. Background on the study: The study's early data release held roughly 91 million unique TCRs from HLA-typed donors. Overall study results and limits: Whilst most TCR sequences proved rare, a subset of public TCRs occurred across many donors. Most subjects had HLA-A and HLA-B alleles reportedly predicted accurately by TCR beta sequences. Later analysis showed most CMV-associated TCR beta chains appearing HLA-restricted.

A note on this clone: No antigen is known for it.

Primers for the PCR totalled 60 Vbeta and 13 Jbeta. Using immunoSEQ multiplex PCR, the repertoire was profiled, and TCRdb retains in-frame clones only, with some absent. The sample has about 130,000 clones; 84% are singletons. V lost 0 bases and J 6 bases, leaving 6 bases between the germline ends. Germline V lookup: CDR1 LGHNT, CDR2 FRNRAP. The length of the CDR3 is 13 residues. This sequence originates from a middle-aged man in good health and CMV-seronegative. This sequence joins TRBV12-5 and TRBJ2-1; D is possibly TRBD1 (5 bases). The sample taken for sequencing was PBMCs. DNA for the CDR3: TGTGCTAGTGGTTTGGTAGGGGTCAATGAGCAGTTCTTC. Translation gives CASGLVGVNEQFF.